This entry describes one TCR beta chain. This record belongs to a study of T cell changes during pregnancy in multiple sclerosis. Only in-frame clones appear in the TCRdb table, and some are missing; sequencing was by immunoSEQ multiplex PCR. The sample shows tens of thousands of clones, about 96% of them seen only once. The TCR was taken from a female donor with multiple sclerosis, enrolled in a pregnancy study. The sample here was CD8+ T cells from peripheral blood mononuclear cells, taken after pregnancy.

CDR3 residues: CASSLVGLAAQGVREQYF. DNA for the CDR3: TGTGCCAGCAGCTTGGTAGGGCTTGCGGCTCAGGGGGTTAGGGAGCAGTACTTC. V usage is TRBV5-6 and J usage is TRBJ2-7, with 7 bases fitting TRBD1. Germline values: CDR1 SGHDT, CDR2 YYEEEE. The V and J ends lost 0 bases and 7 bases, in that order; junction bases with no gene match: 19. The CDR3 is 18 residues long. The variable domain in full, completed from reference TRBV5-6 and TRBJ2-7, reads DAGVTQSPTHLIKTRGQQVTLRCSPKSGHDTVSWYQQALGQGPQFIFQYYEEEERQRGNFPDRFSGHQFPNYSSELNVNALLLGDSALYLCASSLVGLAAQGVREQYFGPGTRLTVT.